The 3 T cell receptor beta chains below all came from one sample that was sequenced in a study of blood T cells in healthy people across ages. A second PCR of 7 to 11 cycles used a sample-barcoded 5' primer and a J-beta primer mix. A single record per CDR3 protein comes from TCRdb applying MiXCR to the 5' RACE reads. The sample includes roughly 1.6 million distinct CDR3 sequences, around 36% of them seen just once. Sequences were obtained from blood. The receptors were sampled from a woman aged 25-40 years in good health.

This clonotype has only a few counts. The junction and the germline gene differ at one end; a read error may be behind it. The chain joins TRBV7-6 to TRBJ2-5; 10 positions agree with TRBD1. Looked up from germline, CDR1 is SGHVS and CDR2 is FNYEAQ. This CDR3 is built from 17 residues. The CDR3 region has the DNA TGTGCCAGCAGCGACGGGACAGGGGTAAAGAAGAAAGAGACCCTGTACTTC. Encoded protein: CASSDGTGVKKKETLYF.

The chain couples TRBV27 to TRBJ2-1, with a tentative D call TRBD2 (5 bases). CDR1 and CDR2 from the germline V gene are MNHEY and SMNVEV (reference sequence). The CDR3 consists of 18 residues. Between the trimmed V and J ends, which lost 5 bases and 0 bases, there was a span of 20 bases. In DNA form, the CDR3 reads TGTGCCAGCAGTCAAAGGCCCCACACTAGGAGCTCCTACAATGAGCAGTTCTTC. Translating gives CASSQRPHTRSSYNEQFF.

This clonotype has ten or more counts. The rearrangement joins TRBV10-3 to TRBJ2-7; perhaps TRBD1 as D (6 bases). This CDR3 contains 12 residues. Trimming removed 4 bases at V and 6 bases at J, with 10 bases between. Germline V lookup: CDR1 ENHRY, CDR2 SYGVKD. CDR3 region: CAISVEGGEQYF. In nucleotides, the CDR3 is TGTGCCATCAGTGTAGAAGGGGGCGAGCAGTACTTC.